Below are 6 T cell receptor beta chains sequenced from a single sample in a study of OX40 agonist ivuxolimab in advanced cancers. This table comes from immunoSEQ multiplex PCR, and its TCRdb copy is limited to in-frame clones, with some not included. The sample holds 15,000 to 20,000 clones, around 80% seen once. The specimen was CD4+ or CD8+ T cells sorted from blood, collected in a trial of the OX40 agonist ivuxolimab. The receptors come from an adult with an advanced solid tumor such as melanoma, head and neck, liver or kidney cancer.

CDR3 sequence: CASSLGSSGGSGYYEQYF. Written as DNA, the CDR3 is TGTGCCAGCAGCTTAGGATCTAGCGGGGGTTCGGGCTACTACGAGCAGTACTTC. The rearrangement joins TRBV7-9 to TRBJ2-7; 10 nucleotides match TRBD2. Per germline, CDR1 SEHNR and CDR2 FQNEAQ (reference sequence). J was trimmed by 3 bases and V by 1 base; bases with no gene match: 12. The CDR3 runs 18 residues. Full variable domain (rest looked up from reference TRBV7-9 and TRBJ2-7): DTGVSQNPRHKITKRGQNVTFRCDPISEHNRLYWYRQTLGQGPEFLTYFQNEAQLEKSRLLSDRFSAERPKGSFSTLEIQRTEQGDSAMYLCASSLGSSGGSGYYEQYFGPGTRLTVT.

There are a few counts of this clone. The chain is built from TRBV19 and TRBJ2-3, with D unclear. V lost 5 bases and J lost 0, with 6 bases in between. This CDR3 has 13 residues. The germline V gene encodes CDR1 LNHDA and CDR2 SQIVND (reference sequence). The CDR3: CASSPMSTDTQYF. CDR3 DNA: TGTGCCAGTAGTCCAATGAGCACAGATACGCAGTATTTT.

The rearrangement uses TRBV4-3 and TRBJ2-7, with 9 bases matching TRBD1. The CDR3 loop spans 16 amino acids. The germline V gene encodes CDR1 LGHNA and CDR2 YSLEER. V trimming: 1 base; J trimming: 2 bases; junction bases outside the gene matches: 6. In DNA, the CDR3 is TGCGCCAGCAGCCAAGGACTCGGGACAGGGACCTACGAGCAGTACTTC. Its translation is CASSQGLGTGTYEQYF.

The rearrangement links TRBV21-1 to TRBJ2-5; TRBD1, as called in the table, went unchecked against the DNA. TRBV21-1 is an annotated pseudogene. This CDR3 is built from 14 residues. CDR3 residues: CASSKRAGQETQYF. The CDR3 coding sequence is TGTGCCAGCAGCAAAAGGGCAGGGCAAGAGACCCAGTACTTC.

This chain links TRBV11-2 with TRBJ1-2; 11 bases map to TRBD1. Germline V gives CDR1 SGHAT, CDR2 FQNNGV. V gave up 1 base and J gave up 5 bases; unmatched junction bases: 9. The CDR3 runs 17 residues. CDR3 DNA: TGTGCCAGCAGCTTAGGGACAGGGGGCGAAAAATCATATGGCTACACCTTC. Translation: CASSLGTGGEKSYGYTF. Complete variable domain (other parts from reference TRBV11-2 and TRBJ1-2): EAGVAQSPRYKIIEKRQSVAFWCNPISGHATLYWYQQILGQGPKLLIQFQNNGVVDDSQLPKDRFSAERLKGVDSTLKIQPAKLEDSAVYLCASSLGTGGEKSYGYTFGSGTRLTVV.

CDR3 residues: CASSYRVGTGELFF. The CDR3 coding sequence is TGTGCCAGCAGCTACAGGGTTGGCACCGGGGAGCTGTTTTTT. The gene calls are TRBV5-6 and TRBJ2-2, with TRBD1 as a possible D gene (6 bases). CDR1 and CDR2 from the germline V gene are SGHDT and YYEEEE. This CDR3 has 14 amino acids. V gave up 3 bases and J gave up 4 bases, with 10 bases separating them. Full variable domain (rest looked up from reference TRBV5-6 and TRBJ2-2): DAGVTQSPTHLIKTRGQQVTLRCSPKSGHDTVSWYQQALGQGPQFIFQYYEEEERQRGNFPDRFSGHQFPNYSSELNVNALLLGDSALYLCASSYRVGTGELFFGEGSRLTVL.